The 18 T cell receptor beta chains below all came from one sample that was sequenced in a study of cytomegalovirus exposure and HLA in healthy donors. This PCR relied on a set of 60 Vbeta primers and 13 Jbeta primers. TCRdb's table, derived via immunoSEQ multiplex PCR, lists solely in-frame clones and lacks some. The top ten hold around 2.1% of the sample, which has 130,000 or so clones, roughly 80% seen once. Sequenced: PBMCs. Every receptor here comes from a woman aged 40-49 years in good health and CMV-seropositive.

The V gene is TRBV9, the J gene TRBJ2-7; 7 positions agree with TRBD1. V trimming: 3 bases; J trimming: 2 bases; junction bases outside the gene matches: 5. The V gene's germline CDR1 is SGDLS and CDR2 YYNGEE. The CDR3 extends over 14 amino acids. The CDR3 loop is CASSGRDSAYEQYF. In DNA form, the CDR3 reads TGTGCCAGCAGCGGCCGGGACAGCGCCTACGAGCAGTACTTC.

This clone was seen only once. This sequence joins TRBV6-5 and TRBJ1-1, with D uncertain. The CDR3 contains 11 residues. CDR1 is MNHEY and CDR2 is SVGAGI in the germline V gene. The V gene lost 5 bases and the J gene lost 7 bases, with 8 bases spanning the gap. The CDR3 protein is CASSTSGEAFF. Here the CDR3 DNA reads TGTGCCAGCAGTACCTCAGGTGAAGCTTTCTTT.

J is TRBJ2-3 and V is TRBV7-2; maybe TRBD2 (5 bases). Per the germline V gene, CDR1 is SGHTA and CDR2 is FQGNSA. Trimming pared 1 base from V and 4 bases from J, leaving 15 bases between. The CDR3 totals 16 residues. The DNA for the CDR3 is TGTGCCAGCAGCTTAGTCCCGGGGATCCGGGCAGATACGCAGTATTTT. Translation: CASSLVPGIRADTQYF.

The V gene is TRBV7-6, the J gene TRBJ2-2; D perhaps matches TRBD1 (5 bases). V was clipped by 3 bases and J by 1 base, with 9 bases between them. Germline V gene sequence: CDR1 SGHVS, CDR2 FNYEAQ. The CDR3 spans 15 residues. The CDR3 sequence is CASSLVTVNTGELFF. The CDR3 coding sequence is TGTGCCAGCAGCTTGGTGACAGTGAACACCGGGGAGCTGTTTTTT.

In its sample, this clone was seen a few times. The V call is TRBV27, the J call TRBJ1-1; D is undetermined. The V and J ends lost 9 bases and 1 base respectively, with 9 bases between them. CDR1 and CDR2 (germline): MNHEY, SMNVEV (reference sequence). CDR3 size: 12 residues. The CDR3 region is CASLTSNTEAFF. The CDR3 DNA reads as TGTGCCAGTCTTACATCGAACACTGAAGCTTTCTTT.

The J gene is TRBJ1-5, the V gene TRBV2, with D possibly matching TRBD1 (6 bases). This CDR3 contains 14 residues. The germline V and J ends were trimmed by 5 bases and 2 bases, with 10 bases remaining between them. Germline CDR1 is SNHLY and CDR2 is FYNNEI. The CDR3 nucleotides are TGTGCCAGCAGTCAACAGGGCGGCAATCAGCCCCAGCATTTT. This translates into CASSQQGGNQPQHF.

This clone was counted only a few times. The gene calls are TRBV7-9 and TRBJ2-1; TRBD2 agrees at 9 bases. The length of the CDR3 is 14 residues. V shed 7 bases, J shed 5 bases, and the junction held 6 bases outside the gene matches. Per the germline V gene, CDR1 is SEHNR and CDR2 is FQNEAQ (reference sequence). This chain's CDR3 is CASTGTSRDNEQFF. CDR3 bases: TGTGCCAGCACGGGGACTAGCCGTGACAATGAGCAGTTCTTC.

The genes are TRBV9 and TRBJ1-2; 8 positions match TRBD1. The J segment lost 7 bases and the V segment lost 2 bases, leaving 7 bases of the junction unmatched. The V gene's germline CDR1 is SGDLS and CDR2 YYNGEE. The CDR3 is made up of 14 amino acids. CDR3: CASSVMFDRGGYTF. The CDR3 nucleotides read TGTGCCAGCAGCGTCATGTTTGACAGGGGTGGCTACACCTTC.

CDR3 sequence reads: CASSRTGTAIVFF. Written as DNA, the CDR3 is TGTGCCAGCAGCCGAACAGGGACAGCTATAGTTTTCTTT. This rearrangement joins TRBV27 to TRBJ1-1; 7 bases are a match to TRBD1. J lost 13 bases, V lost 6 bases, and 14 bases had no gene match. The germline V gene has CDR1 MNHEY and CDR2 SMNVEV (reference sequence). The CDR3 length is 13 residues.

The rearrangement joins TRBV18 to TRBJ1-1; 12 positions agree with TRBD1. The trim removed 5 bases at V and 4 bases at J, leaving 2 bases unmatched. There are 14 residues in the CDR3. Germline V gene data show CDR1 as KGHSH and CDR2 as LQKENI. In DNA form, the CDR3 reads TGTGCCAGCTCAGGGGACAGGGGGCTCACTGAAGCTTTCTTT. This encodes CASSGDRGLTEAFF.

This chain uses TRBV4-1 with TRBJ2-7; a possible D gene is TRBD1 (6 bases). The CDR3 has 14 amino acids. Trimming took 4 bases from V and 2 from J, leaving 12 bases between them. Germline V CDR1 and CDR2: MGHRA, YSYEKL. The CDR3 here is CASSLGTRTYEQYF. The CDR3 DNA sequence: TGCGCCAGCAGCCTGGGGACACGGACCTACGAGCAGTACTTC.

The chain uses TRBV29-1 and TRBJ2-1, with TRBD2 identical over 7 bases. Germline values: CDR1 SQVTM, CDR2 ANQGSEA. The ends lost 4 bases at V and 0 bases at J; junction bases unmatched: 3. The CDR3 is 14 amino acids. The CDR3 DNA reads as TGCAGCGTTGGCGGGAGTAGCTCCTACAATGAGCAGTTCTTC. Translating gives CSVGGSSSYNEQFF.

V usage is TRBV6-1 and J usage is TRBJ1-1; 9 bases map to TRBD1. Per the germline V gene, CDR1 is MNHNS and CDR2 is SASEGT. Losses at the gene ends were 5 bases for V and 8 bases for J; bases not matched to a gene: 6. This CDR3 is built from 13 residues. The CDR3 DNA follows: TGTGCCAGCAGTCGGACAGGGGAGAACGAAGCTTTCTTT. Its translation is CASSRTGENEAFF.

This clone was detected only a few times. The rearrangement uses TRBV9 and TRBJ1-4; 7 bases match TRBD1. CDR1 is SGDLS and CDR2 is YYNGEE in the germline V gene. Losses at the gene ends were 5 bases for V and 6 bases for J; bases not matched to a gene: 7. This CDR3 has 14 amino acids. The CDR3 coding sequence is TGTGCCAGCAGTCGACAGGGATCCGATGAAAAACTGTTTTTT. Encoded protein: CASSRQGSDEKLFF.

The chain couples TRBV29-1 to TRBJ2-5, with D possibly matching TRBD2 (6 bases). The CDR3 is 14 amino acids. Between the trimmed V and J ends, which lost 6 bases and 2 bases, there was a span of 16 bases. Germline values: CDR1 SQVTM, CDR2 ANQGSEA. CDR3 coding DNA: TGCAGCGTCGACGGTGGGGGGAGGCAAGAGACCCAGTACTTC. Protein product: CSVDGGGRQETQYF.

The V gene is TRBV10-3, the J gene TRBJ2-6; D not resolved. This CDR3 comprises 12 residues. Per germline, CDR1 ENHRY and CDR2 SYGVKD. V dropped 8 bases and J dropped 0 bases, with 2 bases sitting between them. CDR3 protein: CAIHSGANVLTF. For the CDR3, the DNA is TGTGCCATCCACTCTGGGGCCAACGTCCTGACTTTC.

This clone showed up just a few times. V and J are TRBV6-6 and TRBJ1-4, with TRBD1 matching 8 bases. The CDR3 totals 14 residues. Germline loops: CDR1 MNHNY, CDR2 SVGAGI (reference sequence). Germline trimming cut 4 bases from V and 5 bases from J; bases unmatched to any gene: 3. As DNA, the CDR3 is TGTGCCAGCAGTTTCACAGGGGGGAATGAAAAACTGTTTTTT. Protein product: CASSFTGGNEKLFF.

This chain links TRBV6-5 with TRBJ1-6, with D maybe TRBD1 (6 bases). The V and J ends lost 3 bases and 12 bases respectively, with 15 bases between them. Germline V gene sequence: CDR1 MNHEY, CDR2 SVGAGI. There are 14 residues in the CDR3. The CDR3 region has the DNA TGTGCCAGCAGTTATACCGGGACACAGCAACCCCTCCACTTT. Translation: CASSYTGTQQPLHF.